The clone carrying this T cell receptor beta chain came up a few times. TCR sequencing covered a few patients who responded to pembrolizumab. This table comes from immunoSEQ multiplex PCR, and its TCRdb copy is limited to in-frame clones, with some not included. The repertoire includes roughly 53,000 clones, around 80% of them detected once, and approximately 3.2% sits in the top ten. The data belong to a study of PD-1 blockade in mismatch repair-deficient tumors. Here the sequenced sample was peripheral blood, taken 4 weeks after starting pembrolizumab. This clonotype was obtained from an adult with mismatch repair-deficient cancer.

In DNA, the CDR3 is TGTGCCAGCAGCCGTCCAGGGACAGCCTATGGCTACACCTTC. Encoded protein: CASSRPGTAYGYTF. This chain joins TRBV7-2 and TRBJ1-2, with TRBD1 matching over 7 bases. Germline CDR1 is SGHTA and CDR2 is FQGNSA. The ends lost 5 bases at V and 4 bases at J; junction bases unmatched: 7. This CDR3 contains 14 residues.